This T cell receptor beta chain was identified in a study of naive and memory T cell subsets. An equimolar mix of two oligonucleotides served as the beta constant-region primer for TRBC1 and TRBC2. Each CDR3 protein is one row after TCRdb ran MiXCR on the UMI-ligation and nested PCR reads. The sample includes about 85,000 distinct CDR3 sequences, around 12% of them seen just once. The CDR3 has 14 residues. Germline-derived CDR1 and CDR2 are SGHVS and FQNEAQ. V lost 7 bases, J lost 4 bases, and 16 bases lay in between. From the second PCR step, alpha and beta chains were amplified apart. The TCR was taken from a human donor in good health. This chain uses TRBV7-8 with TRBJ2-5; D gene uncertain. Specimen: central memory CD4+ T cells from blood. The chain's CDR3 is CASTFRLDTETQYF. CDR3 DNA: TGTGCCAGCACCTTTAGACTGGATACAGAGACCCAGTACTTC. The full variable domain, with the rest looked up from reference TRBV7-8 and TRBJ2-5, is GAGVSQSPRYKVAKRGQDVALRCDPISGHVSLFWYQQALGQGPEFLTYFQNEAQLDKSGLPSDRFFAERPEGSVSTLKIQRTQQEDSAVYLCASTFRLDTETQYFGPGTRLLVL.